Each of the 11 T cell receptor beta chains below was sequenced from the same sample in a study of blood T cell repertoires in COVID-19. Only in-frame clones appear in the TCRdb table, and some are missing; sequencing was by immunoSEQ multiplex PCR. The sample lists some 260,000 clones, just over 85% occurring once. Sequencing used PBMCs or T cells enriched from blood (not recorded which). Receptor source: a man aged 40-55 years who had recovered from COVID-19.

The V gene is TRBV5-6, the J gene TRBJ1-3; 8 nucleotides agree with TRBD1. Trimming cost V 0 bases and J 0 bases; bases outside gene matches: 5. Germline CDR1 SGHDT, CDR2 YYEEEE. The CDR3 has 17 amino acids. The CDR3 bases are TGTGCCAGCAGCTTGGGGCCAGGGGGCTTCTCTGGAAACACCATATATTTT. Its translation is CASSLGPGGFSGNTIYF.

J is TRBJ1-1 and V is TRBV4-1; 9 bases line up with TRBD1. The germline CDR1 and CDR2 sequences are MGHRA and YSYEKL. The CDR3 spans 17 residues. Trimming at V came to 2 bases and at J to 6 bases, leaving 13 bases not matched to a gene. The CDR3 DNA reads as TGCGCCAGCAGCCAAAAAAGAGGGGGGGGACAGGGCTCTGAAGCTTTCTTT. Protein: CASSQKRGGGQGSEAFF.

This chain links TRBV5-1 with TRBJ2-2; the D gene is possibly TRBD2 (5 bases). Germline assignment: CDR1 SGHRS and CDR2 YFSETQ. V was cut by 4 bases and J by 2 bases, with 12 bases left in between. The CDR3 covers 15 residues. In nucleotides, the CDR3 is TGCGCCAGCAGCCCGCTAACTAGTAACACCGGGGAGCTGTTTTTT. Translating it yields CASSPLTSNTGELFF.

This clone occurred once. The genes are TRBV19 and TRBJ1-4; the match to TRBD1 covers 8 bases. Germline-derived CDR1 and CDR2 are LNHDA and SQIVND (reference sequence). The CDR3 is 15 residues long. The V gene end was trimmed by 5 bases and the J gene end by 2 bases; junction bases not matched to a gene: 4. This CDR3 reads CASSVTGGTNEKLFF. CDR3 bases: TGTGCCAGTAGTGTAACAGGGGGGACTAATGAAAAACTGTTTTTT.

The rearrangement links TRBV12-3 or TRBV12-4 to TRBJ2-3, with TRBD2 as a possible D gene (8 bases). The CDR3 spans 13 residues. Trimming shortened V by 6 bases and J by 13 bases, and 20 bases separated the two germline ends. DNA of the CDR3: TGTGCCAGCAGGTCCGGACTAGCTCAGGGGGAGTATTTT. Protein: CASRSGLAQGEYF.

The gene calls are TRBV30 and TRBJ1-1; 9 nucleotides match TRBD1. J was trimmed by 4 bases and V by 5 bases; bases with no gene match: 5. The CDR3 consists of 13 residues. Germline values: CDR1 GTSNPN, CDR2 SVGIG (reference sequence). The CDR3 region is CAWLQGAGTEAFF. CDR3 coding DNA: TGTGCCTGGTTACAGGGGGCAGGCACTGAAGCTTTCTTT. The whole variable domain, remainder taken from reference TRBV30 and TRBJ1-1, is SQTIHQWPATLVQPVGSPLSLECTVEGTSNPNLYWYRQAAGRGLQLLFYSVGIGQISSEVPQNLSASRPQDRQFILSSKKLLLSDSGFYLCAWLQGAGTEAFFGQGTRLTVV.

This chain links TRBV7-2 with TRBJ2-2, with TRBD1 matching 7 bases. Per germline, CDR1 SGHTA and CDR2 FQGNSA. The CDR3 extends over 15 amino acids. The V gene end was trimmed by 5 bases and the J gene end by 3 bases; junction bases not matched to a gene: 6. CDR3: CASSTNRGYTGELFF. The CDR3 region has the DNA TGTGCCAGCAGCACGAACAGGGGTTACACCGGGGAGCTGTTTTTT.

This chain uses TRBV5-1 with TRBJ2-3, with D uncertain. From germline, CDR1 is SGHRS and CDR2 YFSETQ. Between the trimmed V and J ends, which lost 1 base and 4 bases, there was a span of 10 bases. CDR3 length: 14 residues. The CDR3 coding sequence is TGCGCCAGCAGCTTGCAGATAGCTTCAGATACGCAGTATTTT. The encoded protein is CASSLQIASDTQYF. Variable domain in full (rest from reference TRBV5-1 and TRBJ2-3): KAGVTQTPRYLIKTRGQQVTLSCSPISGHRSVSWYQQTPGQGLQFLFEYFSETQRNKGNFPGRFSGRQFSNSRSEMNVSTLELGDSALYLCASSLQIASDTQYFGPGTRLTVL.

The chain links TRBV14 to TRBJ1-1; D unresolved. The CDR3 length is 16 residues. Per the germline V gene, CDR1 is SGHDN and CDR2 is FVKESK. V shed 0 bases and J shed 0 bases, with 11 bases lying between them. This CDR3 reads CASSQELSGVNTEAFF. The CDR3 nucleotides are TGTGCCAGCAGCCAAGAGTTATCGGGTGTGAACACTGAAGCTTTCTTT.

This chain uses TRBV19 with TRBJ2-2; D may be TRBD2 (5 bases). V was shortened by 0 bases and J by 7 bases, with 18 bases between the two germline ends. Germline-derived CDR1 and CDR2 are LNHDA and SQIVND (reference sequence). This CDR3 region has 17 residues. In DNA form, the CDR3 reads TGTGCCAGTAGTATAGACCTATTAGCGAGCGAGGGCGGGGAGCTGTTTTTT. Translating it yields CASSIDLLASEGGELFF.

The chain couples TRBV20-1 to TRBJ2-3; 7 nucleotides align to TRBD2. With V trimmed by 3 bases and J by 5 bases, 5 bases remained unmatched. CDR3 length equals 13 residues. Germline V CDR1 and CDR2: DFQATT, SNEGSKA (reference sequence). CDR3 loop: CSASRLAEDTQYF. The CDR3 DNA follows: TGCAGTGCTAGTCGTCTAGCGGAAGATACGCAGTATTTT.